The 21 T cell receptor beta chains listed next were all sequenced from one sample in a study of neoadjuvant anti-PD-1 for oral cavity cancer. Described time point: after neoadjuvant nivolumab, at surgical resection. The data were produced by immunoSEQ multiplex PCR, yet TCRdb's version contains in-frame clones alone and is incomplete. In the table there are over 65,000 clones, 70% to 90% of which are singletons. Sequencing used PBMCs, obtained after nivolumab (anti-PD-1) treatment. Receptors originate from a person aged 40 to 85 with oral cavity squamous cell carcinoma.

The chain carries TRBV5-5 and TRBJ1-6; 7 nucleotides line up with TRBD1. Germline CDR1 reads SGHKS; CDR2 reads YYEKEE (reference sequence). V lost 4 bases, J lost 0 bases, and 7 bases stayed unmatched. The CDR3 loop spans 17 amino acids. The CDR3 spells CASSLKTGSSYNSPLHF. CDR3 DNA sequence: TGTGCCAGCAGCCTGAAGACAGGGAGCTCCTATAATTCACCCCTCCACTTT.

This clone was picked up a small number of times. The rearrangement links TRBV6-6 to TRBJ2-3; D possibly corresponds to TRBD2 (5 bases). V shed 4 bases and J shed 0 bases, with 11 bases lying between them. Germline-derived CDR1 and CDR2 are MNHNY and SVGAGI (reference sequence). This CDR3 comprises 15 residues. In DNA, the CDR3 is TGTGCCAGCAGTTCCCATAGCGCTAGCACAGATACGCAGTATTTT. Translation: CASSSHSASTDTQYF.

The V gene is TRBV6-6, the J gene TRBJ2-2; D is possibly TRBD1 (5 bases). Germline V gene data show CDR1 as MNHNY and CDR2 as SVGAGI (reference sequence). This CDR3 has 13 residues. V lost 6 bases to trimming and J lost 6 bases, with 11 bases between them. CDR3 sequence reads: CASRAAGSGELFF. CDR3 in DNA: TGTGCCAGCAGGGCGGCAGGGTCCGGGGAGCTGTTTTTT.

Only one count was recorded for this clone. The chain links TRBV2 to TRBJ2-3; 10 bases are shared with TRBD2. Germline CDR1 and CDR2: SNHLY and FYNNEI. The CDR3 is 14 amino acids. Trimming cost V 5 bases and J 7 bases; bases outside gene matches: 6. The CDR3 sequence: CASSPAGGLYTQYF. The DNA for the CDR3 is TGTGCCAGCAGTCCAGCGGGGGGGTTGTATACGCAGTATTTT.

This chain links TRBV2 with TRBJ2-5; tentative D call: TRBD2 (6 bases). This CDR3 contains 16 residues. Germline V CDR1 and CDR2: SNHLY, FYNNEI. V was cut by 3 bases and J by 1 base, with 15 bases left in between. CDR3 sequence: CASSDHLRGSQETQYF. CDR3 DNA: TGTGCCAGCAGTGATCACCTGCGGGGATCCCAAGAGACCCAGTACTTC. The variable domain in full, with the rest retrieved from reference TRBV2 and TRBJ2-5, is EPEVTQTPSHQVTQMGQEVILRCVPISNHLYFYWYRQILGQKVEFLVSFYNNEISEKSEIFDDQFSVERPDGSNFTLKIRSTKLEDSAMYFCASSDHLRGSQETQYFGPGTRLLVL.

This clone showed up just a few times. The gene calls are TRBV4-1 and TRBJ2-2; D uncertain. The CDR3 covers 13 residues. Germline V gene lookup returns CDR1 MGHRA and CDR2 YSYEKL. V lost 0 bases and J 7 bases, leaving 6 bases between the germline ends. The CDR3 nucleotides are TGCGCCAGCAGCCAAGATAGGATCGGGGAGCTGTTTTTT. Translated: CASSQDRIGELFF.

This clone was recorded only once. The chain links TRBV7-8 to TRBJ2-1, with TRBD2 as a possible D gene (6 bases). The CDR3 contains 14 residues. Germline values: CDR1 SGHVS, CDR2 FQNEAQ. Trimming took off 1 base at V and 10 bases at J, with 14 bases between the two ends. The CDR3, as DNA: TGTGCCAGCAGCTTAGAGGCGGGGTTCAGGGAGCAGTTCTTC. Encoded protein: CASSLEAGFREQFF.

This sequence joins TRBV11-2 and TRBJ2-1, with D unresolved. The germline CDR1 and CDR2 sequences are SGHAT and FQNNGV. V lost 1 base to trimming and J lost 1 base, with 2 bases between them. The CDR3 is made up of 13 amino acids. The CDR3 spells CASSLASYNEQFF. The DNA for the CDR3 is TGTGCCAGCAGCTTAGCGTCCTACAATGAGCAGTTCTTC.

The chain joins TRBV28 to TRBJ1-4; possible D gene TRBD1, 6 bases. V dropped 4 bases and J dropped 7 bases, with 16 bases sitting between them. The CDR3 has 15 amino acids. CDR1 and CDR2 (germline): MDHEN, SYDVKM. The CDR3 sequence is CASSSTGYASEKLFF. The CDR3 coding sequence is TGTGCCAGCAGTTCTACAGGGTATGCGTCTGAAAAACTGTTTTTT.

V and J are TRBV29-1 and TRBJ2-1; D perhaps matches TRBD2 (6 bases). Germline CDR1 is SQVTM and CDR2 is ANQGSEA. This CDR3 is 15 amino acids long. V was trimmed by 4 bases and J by 8 bases, leaving 21 bases between them. CDR3 nucleotide sequence: TGCAGCGTTGGGGGGGTAGCGGAATATAGGGATGAGCAGTTCTTC. Protein sequence: CSVGGVAEYRDEQFF.

This clone was counted between two and nine times. V and J are TRBV4-2 and TRBJ1-5; no definite D call. The CDR3 consists of 16 residues. The germline V gene has CDR1 LGHNA and CDR2 YNFKEQ. Trimming removed 0 bases at V and 6 bases at J, with 15 bases between. DNA of the CDR3: TGTGCCAGCAGCCAAGATTTTAAAAGGGTGGGTCAGCCCCAGCATTTT. This encodes CASSQDFKRVGQPQHF.

The genes are TRBV29-1 and TRBJ1-4, with 9 positions matching TRBD1. V lost 6 bases to trimming and J lost 7 bases; unmatched junction nucleotides: 6. This CDR3 is 13 amino acids long. Germline CDR1 is SQVTM and CDR2 is ANQGSEA. CDR3 residues: CSVAGQGTEKLFF. For the CDR3, the DNA is TGCAGCGTGGCCGGACAGGGGACTGAAAAACTGTTTTTT.

This clone was observed a handful of times. The rearrangement joins TRBV7-8 to TRBJ1-5; 10 bases line up with TRBD1. Germline trimming cut 0 bases from V and 7 bases from J; bases unmatched to any gene: 12. Germline V CDR1 and CDR2: SGHVS, FQNEAQ. The CDR3 has 18 residues. CDR3 sequence: CASSLAWTGGGSNQPQHF. CDR3 in DNA: TGTGCCAGCAGCTTAGCATGGACAGGGGGAGGATCCAACCAGCCCCAGCATTTT.

The chain links TRBV11-2 to TRBJ2-7; 8 bases map to TRBD2. The CDR3 is 14 residues long. Germline assignment: CDR1 SGHAT and CDR2 FQNNGV. The J segment lost 6 bases and the V segment lost 6 bases, leaving 10 bases of the junction unmatched. DNA of the CDR3: TGTGCCAGCAGTCGGGGGGGACCACGAAGCGAGCAGTACTTC. This codes for CASSRGGPRSEQYF.

The chain employs TRBV5-4 and TRBJ1-5; perhaps TRBD1 as D (5 bases). CDR1 is SGHNT, CDR2 YYREEE, per germline (reference sequence). The CDR3 runs to 15 residues. Trimming removed 0 bases at V and 2 bases at J, with 9 bases between. The CDR3, as DNA: TGTGCCAGCAGCTTGGGGGGCGAGGGCAATCAGCCCCAGCATTTT. It codes for CASSLGGEGNQPQHF.

The genes are TRBV25-1 and TRBJ1-1; no reliable D call. CDR1 and CDR2 (germline): MGHDK, SYGVNS. V dropped 6 bases and J dropped 3 bases, with 8 bases sitting between them. CDR3 length: 12 residues. CDR3 in amino acids: CASRVGYTEAFF. For the CDR3, the DNA is TGTGCCAGCAGAGTTGGGTACACTGAAGCTTTCTTT.

This clone appeared once. CDR3 bases: TGTGCCAGCAGTGGGGGGACAGGAGGAAACACCATATATTTT. Protein product: CASSGGTGGNTIYF. The chain joins TRBV6-1 to TRBJ1-3, with TRBD1 identical over 8 bases. The germline gives CDR1 MNHNS, CDR2 SASEGT. V gave up 4 bases and J gave up 4 bases; unmatched junction bases: 3. The CDR3 loop spans 14 amino acids.

V and J are TRBV11-2 and TRBJ1-2; weak D call: TRBD1 (6 bases). The CDR3 is 14 residues long. V dropped 3 bases and J dropped 6 bases, with 14 bases sitting between them. Looked up from germline, CDR1 is SGHAT and CDR2 is FQNNGV. CDR3 protein: CASSFTEGVDGYTF. In DNA form, the CDR3 reads TGTGCCAGCAGCTTTACGGAGGGGGTAGATGGCTACACCTTC.

The chain couples TRBV2 to TRBJ2-2, with D perhaps TRBD2 (6 bases). Germline V gene sequence: CDR1 SNHLY, CDR2 FYNNEI. Trimming cost V 6 bases and J 5 bases, with 10 bases left between them. The CDR3 runs 13 residues. CDR3: CASRVGRTGELFF. DNA of the CDR3: TGTGCCAGCAGAGTCGGGAGAACCGGGGAGCTGTTTTTT.

This clone was seen a few times. The genes are TRBV7-3 and TRBJ2-3; D is possibly TRBD2 (5 bases). The CDR3 runs 15 residues. With 3 bases removed from V and 1 base from J, the gap between germline ends came to 11 bases. Germline CDR1 and CDR2: SGHTA and FQGTGA. CDR3 DNA sequence: TGTGCCAGCAGCTTGCACCTAGCACGCACAGATACGCAGTATTTT. Protein product: CASSLHLARTDTQYF.

The chain recombines TRBV5-1 with TRBJ2-5; D is perhaps TRBD2 (6 bases). This CDR3 contains 15 residues. CDR1 SGHRS and CDR2 YFSETQ come from the germline V gene. V lost 4 bases and J lost 2, with 15 bases in between. The DNA of the CDR3 is TGCGCCAGCAGCCGGACGATTAGCGGACAAGAGACCCAGTACTTC. Protein sequence: CASSRTISGQETQYF. The whole variable domain, remainder taken from reference TRBV5-1 and TRBJ2-5, is KAGVTQTPRYLIKTRGQQVTLSCSPISGHRSVSWYQQTPGQGLQFLFEYFSETQRNKGNFPGRFSGRQFSNSRSEMNVSTLELGDSALYLCASSRTISGQETQYFGPGTRLLVL.